Below, 15 T cell receptor beta chains from the same sample are listed, as sequenced in a study of blood T cells in healthy people across ages. A second PCR of about 7 to 11 cycles used a sample-barcoded 5' primer and a J-beta primer mix. In TCRdb, the 5' RACE reads were re-called with MiXCR into one record per CDR3 protein. The repertoire holds around 500,000 distinct CDR3 sequences, around 48% seen once, with 20% to 25% in the top ten. The sample consisted of blood. The receptors come from an elderly man in good health.

This chain connects TRBV7-2 to TRBJ2-7; D call uncertain. CDR3 length: 14 residues. CDR1 is SGHTA, CDR2 FQGNSA, per germline. With 4 bases removed from V and 1 base from J, the gap between germline ends came to 11 bases. CDR3 nucleotides: TGTGCCAGCAGCTACTCTGACTGGTCCTACGAGCAGTACTTC. Its protein product is CASSYSDWSYEQYF.

This clonotype was observed a handful of times. The chain combines TRBV10-3 with TRBJ1-1, with D perhaps TRBD1 (5 bases). The CDR3 has 14 amino acids. Germline V gene sequence: CDR1 ENHRY, CDR2 SYGVKD. Trimming stripped 0 bases from V and 8 bases from J, with 13 bases between. The CDR3 DNA reads TGTGCCATCAGTGAGTCGGGCAGGGAGAGAGAAGCTTTCTTT. Its protein product is CAISESGREREAFF.

This clonotype was picked up a small number of times. This chain uses TRBV29-1 with TRBJ2-3; TRBD1 is a possible D gene (6 bases). V gave up 6 bases and J gave up 3 bases, with 13 bases separating them. Germline CDR1 is SQVTM and CDR2 is ANQGSEA. CDR3 length equals 13 residues. CDR3 in DNA: TGCAGCGTATGCAGGGACACAACAGATACGCAGTATTTT. Protein product: CSVCRDTTDTQYF.

This clonotype was picked up a small number of times. The chain joins TRBV7-2 to TRBJ1-1; D possibly corresponds to TRBD1 (6 bases). CDR1 and CDR2 from the germline V gene are SGHTA and FQGNSA. The CDR3 runs 14 residues. V was pared by 5 bases and J by 2 bases, with 12 bases between. The CDR3 bases are TGTGCCAGCAGCACGACAGGTACCAACACTGAAGCTTTCTTT. It encodes CASSTTGTNTEAFF.

This clonotype was found a few times. This rearrangement joins TRBV7-3 to TRBJ1-2, with 10 bases that match TRBD1. Per germline, CDR1 SGHTA and CDR2 FQGTGA. V shed 1 base, J shed 8 bases, and the junction held 16 bases outside the gene matches. The CDR3 loop spans 18 amino acids. CDR3 in DNA: TGTGCCAGCAGCTTAAGTCGGGTTCGGGGACAGGGGATCTTAGGCTACACCTTC. Protein sequence: CASSLSRVRGQGILGYTF.

In this sample, this clonotype turned up a few times. V gene TRBV20-1 combines with J gene TRBJ2-3; a possible D gene is TRBD2 (6 bases). The CDR3 spans 13 residues. With 4 bases removed from V and 1 base from J, the gap between germline ends came to 9 bases. Germline loops: CDR1 DFQATT, CDR2 SNEGSKA (reference sequence). The CDR3 DNA reads as TGCAGTGCTAAGGCTAGCGGCACAGATACGCAGTATTTT. Residues: CSAKASGTDTQYF.

J is TRBJ1-1 and V is TRBV15, with D uncertain. With 0 bases removed from V and 1 base from J, the gap between germline ends came to 9 bases. CDR3 size: 15 residues. The germline CDR1 and CDR2 sequences are LNHNV and YYDKDF (reference sequence). The CDR3 here is CATSRDRVGNTEAFF. The DNA for the CDR3 is TGTGCCACCAGCAGAGATAGGGTGGGGAACACTGAAGCTTTCTTT.

Note on this clonotype: It may be a read error: a sequence one base away is much more abundant. The gene calls are TRBV7-2 and TRBJ2-1; 7 bases fit TRBD2. The CDR3 runs 15 residues. V dropped 6 bases and J dropped 9; count of bases not matched to a gene: 14. The germline CDR1 and CDR2 sequences are SGHTA and FQGNSA. CDR3 amino acids: CASSAGRAGQGEQFF. For the CDR3, the DNA is TGTGCCAGCAGTGCCGGACGAGCGGGGCAGGGTGAGCAGTTCTTC.

This clonotype was counted once. The chain is built from TRBV10-3 and TRBJ2-1, with TRBD2 matching over 9 bases. The trim removed 10 bases at V and 0 bases at J, leaving 4 bases unmatched. CDR1 is ENHRY and CDR2 is SYGVKD in the germline V gene. There are 14 residues in the CDR3. CDR3 in DNA: TGTGCCACCCGAGCGGGGGGCTCCTACAATGAGCAGTTCTTC. This translates into CATRAGGSYNEQFF.

The sample holds a few counts of this clonotype. This sequence joins TRBV10-3 and TRBJ1-1; TRBD1 agrees at 7 bases. V was clipped by 6 bases and J by 1 base; unmatched bases: 2. CDR1 is ENHRY, CDR2 SYGVKD, per germline. The CDR3 consists of 13 residues. CDR3 coding DNA: TGTGCCATCAGCGGACAGGCGAACACTGAAGCTTTCTTT. It codes for CAISGQANTEAFF.

The rearrangement joins TRBV20-1 to TRBJ2-1; 7 positions agree with TRBD2. Germline V CDR1 and CDR2: DFQATT, SNEGSKA (reference sequence). This CDR3 is built from 14 residues. Trimming at V came to 6 bases and at J to 5 bases, leaving 10 bases not matched to a gene. CDR3 in DNA: TGCAGTGCCATTTCTGGGGGGGATAACAATGAGCAGTTCTTC. Translation gives CSAISGGDNNEQFF.

The J gene is TRBJ2-3, the V gene TRBV20-1, with D possibly being TRBD2 (6 bases). This CDR3 is built from 16 residues. Germline V CDR1 and CDR2: DFQATT, SNEGSKA (reference sequence). The germline V and J ends were trimmed by 7 bases and 0 bases, with 20 bases remaining between them. In DNA form, the CDR3 reads TGCAGTGTCCAAAGTTCTTCGGGGGAAAGCACAGATACGCAGTATTTT. This encodes CSVQSSSGESTDTQYF.

This clonotype has just one count. This CDR3 is CASKQGTSGANVLTF. CDR3 DNA sequence: TGTGCCAGCAAACAGGGGACCTCTGGGGCCAACGTCCTGACTTTC. V and J are TRBV27 and TRBJ2-6; TRBD1 matches at 7 bases. The CDR3 has 15 amino acids. Trimming at V came to 7 bases and at J to 0 bases, leaving 3 bases not matched to a gene. The germline V gene encodes CDR1 MNHEY and CDR2 SMNVEV (reference sequence). The variable domain in full, completed from reference TRBV27 and TRBJ2-6, reads EAQVTQNPRYLITVTGKKLTVTCSQNMNHEYMSWYRQDPGLGLRQIYYSMNVEVTDKGDVPEGYKVSRKEKRNFPLILESPSPNQTSLYFCASKQGTSGANVLTFGAGSRLTVL.

There are many counts of this clonotype. This sequence joins TRBV6-5 and TRBJ2-3; D could derive from TRBD1 or TRBD2 (5 bases each). Trimming removed 6 bases at V and 5 bases at J, with 12 bases between. The CDR3 contains 13 residues. The V gene's germline CDR1 is MNHEY and CDR2 SVGAGI. CDR3 sequence reads: CASSRGPGDTQYF. Written as DNA, the CDR3 is TGTGCCAGCAGCCGGGGCCCAGGAGATACGCAGTATTTT.

This clonotype has a handful of counts. The chain has TRBV27 and TRBJ2-7, with 7 bases that match TRBD2. Germline values: CDR1 MNHEY, CDR2 SMNVEV (reference sequence). This CDR3 contains 14 residues. J was trimmed by 2 bases and V by 3 bases; bases with no gene match: 4. The CDR3 nucleotides read TGTGCCAGCAGTTTGGCTAGCGGAACCTACGAGCAGTACTTC. Its protein is CASSLASGTYEQYF.